What follows describes a single T cell receptor beta chain. As yet, its antigen is unknown. The sample originates from a study of PD-1 blockade in classical Hodgkin lymphoma. Notes on the study in general: Factors driving the repertoire differences, possibly disease activity or prior therapy, remain undefined. Newly diagnosed patients reportedly trailed healthy donors in baseline TCR diversity. CD8+ TCR diversity did not rise significantly by C4D1, unlike CD4+. Baseline diversity was lower in partial responders and progressors than complete responders.

Specified time point: cycle 4 day 1 (C4D1), after five to seven weeks of nivolumab. Autologous stem cell transplantation was followed by relapse in every patient, and brentuximab vedotin exposure varied. It was by magnetic negative selection that CD4+ T cells were purified from thawed PBMCs. TCRdb's copy holds only in-frame clones and misses some; the assay was immunoSEQ multiplex PCR. This sample has 30,000 or so clones; about four fifths occur once, and the top ten carry over 0.6%. V shed 3 bases and J 6 bases; nucleotides not matched to a gene: 2. Looked up from germline, CDR1 is SGHRS and CDR2 is YFSETQ. There are 15 residues in the CDR3.

V usage is TRBV5-1 and J usage is TRBJ2-1; TRBD2 agrees at 14 bases. The sequencing here drew on CD4+ T cells from blood, taken before the fourth cycle of nivolumab. The receptor was derived from a human donor with classical Hodgkin lymphoma. The CDR3 here is CASSSGLAGGNEQFF. The CDR3 nucleotides read TGCGCCAGCAGCTCCGGACTAGCGGGGGGCAATGAGCAGTTCTTC.